The 29 T cell receptor beta chains listed next were all sequenced from one sample in a study of blood T cells in healthy people across ages. A sample-barcoded 5' primer and a J-beta primer mix were used in a second PCR of about 7 to 12 cycles. Using its own MiXCR run on the 5' RACE reads, TCRdb lists one record per CDR3 protein. This table holds some 1,800,000 distinct CDR3 sequences, roughly two fifths found once. The sequencing sample was made of blood. These receptors were obtained from a human donor in good health.

This clonotype was seen more than once but under ten times. The junction departs from the called germline gene at one end, perhaps through a read error. The V and J genes are TRBV7-2 and TRBJ1-2; D not certain. Germline lookup yields CDR1 SGHTA and CDR2 FQGNSA. The CDR3 is 16 residues long. This CDR3 reads CASGFTATDPGAGYTF. The CDR3 DNA is TGTGCCAGCGGCTTCACTGCGACGGACCCAGGAGCTGGCTACACCTTC.

CDR3 residues: CASSSRELGANVLTF. The CDR3 DNA is TGTGCCAGCAGCTCCCGCGAGTTAGGGGCCAACGTCCTGACTTTC. V and J are TRBV7-2 and TRBJ2-6, with unresolved D. The ends were cut back, 4 bases at V and 4 bases at J, with 11 bases in the middle. The CDR3 runs 15 residues. Germline values: CDR1 SGHTA, CDR2 FQGNSA.

The chain carries TRBV24-1 and TRBJ1-2, with 12 bases aligning to TRBD1. With V trimmed by 4 bases and J by 4 bases, 3 bases remained unmatched. Germline CDR1 is KGHDR and CDR2 is SFDVKD. The CDR3 extends over 15 amino acids. The CDR3 nucleotides are TGTGCCACCAGTGACGGGACAGGGGGCTTCTATGGCTACACCTTC. Its protein is CATSDGTGGFYGYTF.

The V and J genes are TRBV6-1 and TRBJ1-1, with unresolved D. Looked up from germline, CDR1 is MNHNS and CDR2 is SASEGT. The CDR3 has 14 residues. The V end was cut by 6 bases, the J end by 4 bases, with 15 bases between. The CDR3 reads CASRYTILGTEAFF. CDR3 sequence (DNA): TGTGCCAGCAGGTACACAATTCTGGGCACTGAAGCTTTCTTT.

This clonotype showed up just a few times. The chain recombines TRBV20-1 with TRBJ2-7; unclear D gene. The CDR3 contains 13 residues. Germline assignment: CDR1 DFQATT and CDR2 SNEGSKA (reference sequence). The V gene lost 3 bases and the J gene lost 2 bases, with 11 bases spanning the gap. CDR3 sequence: CSASFVSAYEQYF. CDR3 coding DNA: TGCAGTGCTAGCTTCGTATCAGCCTACGAGCAGTACTTC.

The genes are TRBV12-3 or TRBV12-4 and TRBJ2-7, with 7 bases that match TRBD2. The CDR3 is made up of 15 amino acids. The V segment lost 5 bases and the J segment 2 bases; nucleotides outside the gene matches: 9. CDR3 bases: TGTGCCAGCAGTCAGCGGGACCTAACGGCCTACGAGCAGTACTTC. As protein: CASSQRDLTAYEQYF.

The chain recombines TRBV6-4 with TRBJ1-2; no clear D gene. This CDR3 has 16 residues. The V gene lost 2 bases and the J gene lost 8 bases, with 21 bases spanning the gap. Per the germline V gene, CDR1 is MRHNA and CDR2 is SNTAGT. The CDR3 region has the DNA TGTGCCAGCAGTGACGTGGCGAGTCCGGGAAACGGGGGCTACACCTTC. The encoded protein is CASSDVASPGNGGYTF.

The chain couples TRBV10-3 to TRBJ2-3; tentatively, D is TRBD1 (6 bases). The CDR3 extends over 16 amino acids. In germline, CDR1 is ENHRY, CDR2 SYGVKD. Trimming shortened V by 3 bases and J by 2 bases, and 15 bases separated the two germline ends. CDR3 DNA: TGTGCCATCAGTGACTGGGCGAGGGGGATCACAGATACGCAGTATTTT. It encodes CAISDWARGITDTQYF.

J is TRBJ2-4 and V is TRBV20-1; maybe TRBD2 (5 bases). The DNA end is a closer match to TRBJ2-7, so the J assignment may be wrong. The CDR3 consists of 10 residues. Germline V CDR1 and CDR2: DFQATT, SNEGSKA (reference sequence). CDR3 residues: CSSGKGEQYF. The CDR3 region has the DNA TGCAGTTCCGGGAAGGGCGAGCAGTACTTC.

The chain employs TRBV20-1 and TRBJ1-1; tentatively, D is TRBD1 (5 bases). Deletions cut 3 bases from V and 3 bases from J, with 14 bases between. This CDR3 is built from 14 residues. Germline CDR1 reads DFQATT; CDR2 reads SNEGSKA (reference sequence). In nucleotides, the CDR3 is TGCAGTGCTAGTGGGGGGATTTGGGACACTGAAGCTTTCTTT. Translated: CSASGGIWDTEAFF.

A few counts support this clonotype. One junction end does not reproduce the germline sequence, and a read error may be involved. V and J are TRBV20-1 and TRBJ2-3, with 7 bases aligning to TRBD1. CDR1 is DFQATT and CDR2 is SNEGSKA in the germline V gene (reference sequence). The CDR3 is made up of 14 amino acids. As DNA, the CDR3 is TGCAGTGCCACTAGGGACAGTTTCTCAGAAACGCAGTATTTT. Encoded protein: CSATRDSFSETQYF.

This clonotype showed up many times. The chain has TRBV20-1 and TRBJ2-5; maybe TRBD2 (5 bases). CDR1 and CDR2 (germline): DFQATT, SNEGSKA (reference sequence). The CDR3 is 13 amino acids. V shed 5 bases and J shed 4 bases, with 14 bases lying between them. In DNA, the CDR3 is TGCAGTGCTGAGGGAATCACAAGAGAGACCCAGTACTTC. It specifies CSAEGITRETQYF.

CDR3 residues: CASSSTVDQPQHF. The DNA of the CDR3 is TGCGCCAGCAGCTCGACAGTAGATCAGCCCCAGCATTTT. The V call is TRBV5-1, the J call TRBJ1-5, with D possibly TRBD1 on 5 matching bases. Trimming stripped 3 bases from V and 5 bases from J, with 9 bases between. Germline loops: CDR1 SGHRS, CDR2 YFSETQ. The CDR3 is 13 residues long.

Concerning this clonotype: A read error may explain this, as a much larger clone is one base away. The chain links TRBV5-1 to TRBJ2-5, with 7 bases identical to TRBD1. The J call may be incorrect, as the DNA end agrees better with TRBJ2-7. Germline lookup yields CDR1 SGHRS and CDR2 YFSETQ. The CDR3 loop spans 16 amino acids. The CDR3: CASSLEVVGTAHEQYF. In DNA, the CDR3 is TGCGCCAGCAGCTTGGAAGTAGTCGGGACAGCCCACGAGCAGTACTTC.

This clonotype was recorded a few times. The V and J genes are TRBV20-1 and TRBJ1-4; D unclear. V lost 4 bases and J lost 8, with 14 bases in between. CDR1 is DFQATT, CDR2 SNEGSKA, per germline (reference sequence). This CDR3 contains 13 residues. CDR3 nucleotide sequence: TGCAGTGCTACCGGGCGGGTGCGAGAAAAACTGTTTTTT. Translation gives CSATGRVREKLFF.

Many counts were recorded for this clonotype. V is TRBV29-1 and J is TRBJ2-7; D unclear. The CDR3 contains 14 residues. Germline V lookup: CDR1 SQVTM, CDR2 ANQGSEA. Trimming removed 6 bases from V and 4 bases from J, with 19 bases in between. CDR3 in DNA: TGCAGCGTAGGCACCTACACCCCCGCTTACGAGCAGTACTTC. It codes for CSVGTYTPAYEQYF.

This clonotype came up once. The chain employs TRBV20-1 and TRBJ2-3; TRBD2 might be the D (6 bases). CDR1 is DFQATT, CDR2 SNEGSKA, per germline (reference sequence). The CDR3 sequence is 14 residues long. Trimming removed 6 bases from V and 1 base from J, with 14 bases in between. Written as DNA, the CDR3 is TGCAGTGCCCCGCAGGGAGGACGCACAGATACGCAGTATTTT. It specifies CSAPQGGRTDTQYF.

This clonotype has more than one count but fewer than ten. The chain employs TRBV5-1 and TRBJ2-1; tentatively, D is TRBD2 (6 bases). V lost 4 bases to trimming and J lost 0 bases, with 17 bases between them. Germline CDR1 reads SGHRS; CDR2 reads YFSETQ. The CDR3 is made up of 17 amino acids. The CDR3 sequence: CASSGGSQPISYNEQFF. Written as DNA, the CDR3 is TGCGCCAGCAGCGGGGGGAGTCAGCCGATCTCCTACAATGAGCAGTTCTTC.

This clonotype showed up just a few times. The V gene is TRBV20-1, the J gene TRBJ2-1; D is possibly TRBD2 (5 bases). This CDR3 has 13 residues. Germline loops: CDR1 DFQATT, CDR2 SNEGSKA (reference sequence). Trimming took 2 bases from V and 7 from J, leaving 12 bases between them. The CDR3 DNA reads TGCAGTGCTAGACTAGCAGTCTTGAATGAGCAGTTCTTC. Its protein product is CSARLAVLNEQFF.

This rearrangement joins TRBV12-3 or TRBV12-4 to TRBJ1-2, with D perhaps TRBD1 (5 bases). The V end was cut by 3 bases, the J end by 0 bases, with 20 bases between. The CDR3 length is 18 residues. The chain's CDR3 is CASSFGSRGYNPNYGYTF. CDR3 in DNA: TGTGCCAGCAGTTTTGGGTCGCGGGGGTATAATCCTAACTATGGCTACACCTTC.

This chain links TRBV27 with TRBJ1-4; no definite D call. The V end was cut by 2 bases, the J end by 10 bases, with 14 bases between. The CDR3 consists of 14 residues. Germline CDR1 is MNHEY and CDR2 is SMNVEV (reference sequence). The CDR3 spells CASSLGFMGGKLFF. In DNA, the CDR3 is TGTGCCAGCAGTTTAGGCTTCATGGGCGGAAAACTGTTTTTT.

On this clonotype: An end of the junction does not agree with germline; a read error may underlie this. CDR3 residues: CSAEVPGAHQTQFF. The CDR3 coding sequence is TGCAGCGCTGAAGTTCCAGGGGCGCATCAGACCCAGTTCTTC. The gene calls are TRBV29-1 and TRBJ2-1, with D possibly TRBD1 on 6 matching bases. The CDR3 contains 14 residues. CDR1 and CDR2 from the germline V gene are SQVTM and ANQGSEA.

This chain joins TRBV6-2 or TRBV6-3 and TRBJ2-1; the D gene could be TRBD1 or TRBD2 (5 bases each). Trimming stripped 6 bases from V and 3 bases from J, with 24 bases between. Germline-derived CDR1 and CDR2 are MNHEY and SVGEGT. This CDR3 contains 18 residues. The CDR3 bases are TGTGCCAGCAGCAAAGATAGGCCGGGACGCGGCGTCTACAATGAGCAGTTCTTC. It encodes CASSKDRPGRGVYNEQFF.

The chain combines TRBV6-5 with TRBJ1-1; 9 bases are shared with TRBD1. The CDR3 is 15 amino acids. Germline V lookup: CDR1 MNHEY, CDR2 SVGAGI. The V and J ends lost 2 bases and 4 bases, in that order; junction bases with no gene match: 5. CDR3 coding DNA: TGTGCCAGCAGTTACGGGACAGGGACCTCCACTGAAGCTTTCTTT. Translated: CASSYGTGTSTEAFF.

V gene TRBV6-1 combines with J gene TRBJ2-3, with D maybe TRBD1 (6 bases). Deletions cut 6 bases from V and 4 bases from J, with 11 bases between. CDR1 and CDR2 from the germline V gene are MNHNS and SASEGT. The length of the CDR3 is 13 residues. CDR3: CASRKTGPDTQYF. The CDR3 DNA sequence: TGTGCCAGCAGGAAAACAGGGCCAGATACGCAGTATTTT.

The chain is built from TRBV4-3 and TRBJ1-1; 9 bases map to TRBD1. V lost 0 bases and J lost 4; bases outside the gene matches: 3. Germline-derived CDR1 and CDR2 are LGHNA and YSLEER. The CDR3 is made up of 15 amino acids. CDR3 sequence reads: CASSQDLTGGTEAFF. The CDR3 region has the DNA TGCGCCAGCAGCCAAGACCTGACAGGGGGCACTGAAGCTTTCTTT.

The chain has TRBV9 and TRBJ1-2; D is unresolved. This CDR3 has 10 residues. CDR1 is SGDLS and CDR2 is YYNGEE in the germline V gene. CDR3 amino acids: CHGRIYGYTF. The CDR3 DNA is TGTCATGGGCGGATATATGGCTACACCTTC.

CDR3 nucleotides: TGTGCCAGCAGCCGCTTCAGGGATGAATCTGGCTACGAGCAGTACTTC. Protein product: CASSRFRDESGYEQYF. J is TRBJ2-7 and V is TRBV6-2 or TRBV6-3, with D possibly matching TRBD1 (5 bases). Between the trimmed V and J ends, which lost 6 bases and 3 bases, there was a span of 21 bases. This CDR3 has 16 residues. CDR1 and CDR2 from the germline V gene are MNHEY and SVGEGT.

This clonotype came up a few times. The J gene is TRBJ2-5, the V gene TRBV29-1; 8 nucleotides match TRBD1. The J call may be mistaken, given a closer DNA end match to TRBJ2-7. CDR1 and CDR2 (germline): SQVTM, ANQGSEA. This CDR3 has 13 residues. This chain's CDR3 is CSARTGPAYEQYF. The CDR3 bases are TGCAGCGCTCGGACAGGGCCTGCCTACGAGCAGTACTTC.